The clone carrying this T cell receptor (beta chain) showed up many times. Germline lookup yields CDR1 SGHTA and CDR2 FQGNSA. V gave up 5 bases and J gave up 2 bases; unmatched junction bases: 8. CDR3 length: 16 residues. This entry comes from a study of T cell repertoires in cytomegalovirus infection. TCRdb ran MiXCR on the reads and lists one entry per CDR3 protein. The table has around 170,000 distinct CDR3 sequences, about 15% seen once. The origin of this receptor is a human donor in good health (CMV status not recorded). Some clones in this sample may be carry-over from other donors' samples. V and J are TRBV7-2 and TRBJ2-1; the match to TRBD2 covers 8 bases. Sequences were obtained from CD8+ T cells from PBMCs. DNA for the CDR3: TGTGCCAGCAGCACGAGATTAGCGGGGCCCTACAATGAGCAGTTCTTC. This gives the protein CASSTRLAGPYNEQFF.